One and the same sample provided the 21 T cell receptor beta chains below, sequenced in a study of blood T cell repertoires in COVID-19. Sequencing used immunoSEQ multiplex PCR; TCRdb keeps in-frame clones, though not all of them. The sample shows 150,000 to 190,000 clones, around 80% of them seen only once. The source material was PBMCs or T cells enriched from blood (not recorded which). These receptor sequences come from a man between 45 and 60 years old who had recovered from COVID-19.

The chain uses TRBV5-6 and TRBJ1-2, with D tentatively TRBD1 (5 bases). CDR1 and CDR2 from the germline V gene are SGHDT and YYEEEE. The CDR3 totals 15 residues. V lost 5 bases to trimming and J lost 4 bases, with 18 bases between them. In nucleotides, the CDR3 is TGTGCCAGCAGGTCATTGGACACCTATTTCTATGGCTACACCTTC. Its translation is CASRSLDTYFYGYTF. The full variable domain, in which reference TRBV5-6 and TRBJ1-2 provide the parts outside the CDR3, is DAGVTQSPTHLIKTRGQQVTLRCSPKSGHDTVSWYQQALGQGPQFIFQYYEEEERQRGNFPDRFSGHQFPNYSSELNVNALLLGDSALYLCASRSLDTYFYGYTFGSGTRLTVV.

This sequence joins TRBV5-6 and TRBJ1-2; no definite D call. Germline CDR1 is SGHDT and CDR2 is YYEEEE. V was shortened by 3 bases and J by 5 bases, with 8 bases between the two germline ends. This CDR3 is built from 12 residues. CDR3 sequence: CASSSVTYGYTF. DNA for the CDR3: TGTGCCAGCAGCTCGGTAACTTATGGCTACACCTTC.

This sequence joins TRBV12-3 or TRBV12-4 and TRBJ1-2, with D possibly TRBD1 on 6 matching bases. The CDR3 covers 13 residues. Trimming cost V 2 bases and J 6 bases, with 10 bases left between them. CDR3 protein: CASSLRAGDGYTF. The CDR3 nucleotides are TGTGCCAGCAGTTTAAGGGCAGGGGATGGCTACACCTTC.

The chain links TRBV19 to TRBJ2-3; 13 bases match TRBD2. Germline CDR1 LNHDA, CDR2 SQIVND (reference sequence). With 5 bases clipped from V and 4 bases from J, the junction kept 3 bases outside the gene matches. The CDR3 is made up of 15 amino acids. The CDR3 sequence is CASSPGTSGADTQYF. CDR3 nucleotides: TGTGCCAGTAGTCCCGGGACTAGCGGGGCAGATACGCAGTATTTT.

This sequence joins TRBV19 and TRBJ2-2; maybe TRBD2 (7 bases). V lost 7 bases and J 3 bases, leaving 12 bases between the germline ends. Per the germline V gene, CDR1 is LNHDA and CDR2 is SQIVND (reference sequence). The CDR3 loop spans 14 amino acids. CDR3 sequence (DNA): TGTGCCAGTAATAGGGGGAGGGACACCGGGGAGCTGTTTTTT. It encodes CASNRGRDTGELFF.

V and J are TRBV7-2 and TRBJ1-5; TRBD1 is a possible D gene (5 bases). This CDR3 comprises 13 residues. CDR1 is SGHTA and CDR2 is FQGNSA in the germline V gene. V was pared by 3 bases and J by 7 bases, with 10 bases between. CDR3 loop: CASSFLDRQPQHF. CDR3 DNA: TGTGCCAGCAGCTTCCTTGACAGACAGCCCCAGCATTTT.

This chain uses TRBV2 with TRBJ1-6, with D possibly TRBD1 on 6 matching bases. V was pared by 9 bases and J by 6 bases, with 18 bases between. The CDR3 is 15 residues long. In germline, CDR1 is SNHLY, CDR2 FYNNEI. The CDR3 is CASRRTGTTNSPLHF. In DNA form, the CDR3 reads TGTGCCAGTAGACGGACCGGGACAACTAATTCACCCCTCCACTTT.

This clone occurred a few times. The chain is built from TRBV3-1 (or the pseudogene TRBV3-2) and TRBJ2-7; D unclear. CDR1 is LGHDT, CDR2 YNNKEL, per germline (reference sequence). V lost 3 bases to trimming and J lost 4 bases, with 7 bases between them. This CDR3 has 12 amino acids. This CDR3 is CASSQTGYEQYF. The CDR3 DNA reads as TGTGCCAGCAGCCAGACTGGTTACGAGCAGTACTTC.

The chain is built from TRBV19 and TRBJ1-5; 7 nucleotides align to TRBD1. The CDR3 loop spans 17 amino acids. CDR1 and CDR2 from the germline V gene are LNHDA and SQIVND (reference sequence). J was trimmed by 4 bases and V by 0 bases; bases with no gene match: 9. This chain's CDR3 is CASSIDPRRGWNQPQHF. In DNA form, the CDR3 reads TGTGCCAGTAGTATAGATCCCCGCAGGGGGTGGAATCAGCCCCAGCATTTT. Complete variable domain (other parts from reference TRBV19 and TRBJ1-5): DGGITQSPKYLFRKEGQNVTLSCEQNLNHDAMYWYRQDPGQGLRLIYYSQIVNDFQKGDIAEGYSVSREKKESFPLTVTSAQKNPTAFYLCASSIDPRRGWNQPQHFGDGTRLSIL.

The chain uses TRBV10-2 and TRBJ1-1; no clear D gene. Germline V gene data show CDR1 as WSHSY and CDR2 as SAAADI. This CDR3 spans 14 amino acids. V dropped 4 bases and J dropped 5 bases, with 14 bases sitting between them. CDR3 residues: CASSVVRAGTEAFF. CDR3 nucleotides: TGCGCCAGCAGTGTCGTTCGGGCGGGGACTGAAGCTTTCTTT.

By share of the sample, this clone is medium-sized. The chain couples TRBV11-2 to TRBJ2-1; D not certain. V was pared by 7 bases and J by 0 bases, with 10 bases between. The CDR3 spans 14 residues. Germline V gene lookup returns CDR1 SGHAT and CDR2 FQNNGV. DNA for the CDR3: TGTGCCAGCATGAGGCGGAGCTCCTACAATGAGCAGTTCTTC. This codes for CASMRRSSYNEQFF.

This chain joins TRBV27 and TRBJ1-6; no definite D call. CDR1 MNHEY and CDR2 SMNVEV come from the germline V gene (reference sequence). This CDR3 contains 14 residues. With 8 bases removed from V and 6 bases from J, the gap between germline ends came to 14 bases. CDR3: CASGREWSNSPLHF. As DNA, the CDR3 is TGTGCCAGCGGTCGGGAATGGAGTAATTCACCCCTCCACTTT.

The V gene is TRBV14, the J gene TRBJ2-2; the match to TRBD2 covers 12 bases. Germline V gene data show CDR1 as SGHDN and CDR2 as FVKESK. Trimming at V came to 4 bases and at J to 6 bases, leaving 3 bases not matched to a gene. The CDR3 sequence is 15 residues long. The CDR3: CASSRTSGVSGELFF. The CDR3 DNA follows: TGTGCCAGCAGCCGGACTAGCGGGGTGTCCGGGGAGCTGTTTTTT.

The genes are TRBV5-5 and TRBJ1-5; D unclear. This CDR3 has 14 amino acids. The germline V and J ends were trimmed by 3 bases and 4 bases, with 11 bases remaining between them. Germline V CDR1 and CDR2: SGHKS, YYEKEE (reference sequence). CDR3 residues: CASSSTVVNQPQHF. CDR3 coding DNA: TGTGCCAGCAGCTCTACCGTCGTAAATCAGCCCCAGCATTTT.

V is TRBV7-8 and J is TRBJ1-2; TRBD1 matches at 9 bases. Germline trimming cut 5 bases from V and 9 bases from J; bases unmatched to any gene: 16. This CDR3 has 16 residues. The V gene's germline CDR1 is SGHVS and CDR2 FQNEAQ. The CDR3 here is CASSPGPDRGTISYTF. DNA for the CDR3: TGTGCCAGCAGCCCTGGCCCGGACAGGGGAACTATTAGCTACACCTTC.

The chain combines TRBV10-3 with TRBJ1-2; 8 bases agree with TRBD1. Per germline, CDR1 ENHRY and CDR2 SYGVKD. V shed 8 bases and J 6 bases; nucleotides not matched to a gene: 8. The CDR3 has 13 residues. The CDR3 bases are TGTGCCATCCAGGGGGCAGGTTCTGATGGCTACACCTTC. Protein: CAIQGAGSDGYTF.

DNA for the CDR3: TGTGCCAGCAGTTTATTGGGGGAGGACAGGGGTGGCTACACCTTC. It yields the protein CASSLLGEDRGGYTF. V gene TRBV27 combines with J gene TRBJ1-2; 9 bases line up with TRBD1. Germline lookup yields CDR1 MNHEY and CDR2 SMNVEV (reference sequence). The V segment lost 1 base and the J segment 7 bases; nucleotides outside the gene matches: 7. The CDR3 has 15 amino acids.

Written as DNA, the CDR3 is TGTGCCAGCAGTTACTTTCGTGGAGGTGACAATGAGCAGTTCTTC. Its translation is CASSYFRGGDNEQFF. The chain recombines TRBV6-5 with TRBJ2-1, with TRBD2 as a possible D gene (5 bases). The V gene lost 1 base and the J gene lost 5 bases, with 12 bases spanning the gap. Germline values: CDR1 MNHEY, CDR2 SVGAGI. This CDR3 spans 15 amino acids.

The rearrangement uses TRBV14 and TRBJ1-6; D is unresolved. The V end lost 5 bases, the J end lost 7 bases, and 12 bases lay between the germline ends. The CDR3 contains 14 residues. Per germline, CDR1 SGHDN and CDR2 FVKESK. The CDR3: CASSTGFINSPLHF. As DNA, the CDR3 is TGTGCCAGCAGCACGGGATTCATAAATTCACCCCTCCACTTT.

The V gene is TRBV2, the J gene TRBJ1-5, with D possibly being TRBD1 (5 bases). The length of the CDR3 is 15 residues. V lost 7 bases and J lost 2, with 15 bases in between. Germline CDR1 is SNHLY and CDR2 is FYNNEI. CDR3 protein: CASTQSEGGNQPQHF. In DNA form, the CDR3 reads TGTGCCAGCACCCAATCCGAAGGGGGCAATCAGCCCCAGCATTTT.

The chain couples TRBV7-2 to TRBJ2-2; no definite D call. The CDR3 contains 14 residues. V dropped 5 bases and J dropped 5 bases, with 12 bases sitting between them. Per germline, CDR1 SGHTA and CDR2 FQGNSA. DNA of the CDR3: TGTGCCAGCAGCCCGCCGCACTTGACCGGGGAGCTGTTTTTT. Its protein is CASSPPHLTGELFF.